This T cell receptor beta chain was sequenced for a study of T cells in Graves' hyperthyroidism and ophthalmopathy. The V segment lost 0 bases and the J segment 7 bases; nucleotides outside the gene matches: 5. The CDR3 has 16 residues. CDR1 and CDR2 (germline): SGDLS, YYNGEE. TCR beta CDR3 regions were amplified from RNA transcripts. First-round RT-PCR targeting the TCR CDR3 was performed with the HTBI primer set. TCRdb re-called the multiplex PCR reads through MiXCR, storing one row per CDR3 protein. Seen here are 490,000 or so distinct CDR3 sequences, around 20% observed once, and the top ten hold about 45%.

This sequence originates from a middle-aged man with Graves' ophthalmopathy. J is TRBJ2-1 and V is TRBV9, with 12 bases identical to TRBD2. Sequenced material: blood. CDR3 sequence reads: CASSVGLAGAPNEQFF. The CDR3 DNA reads as TGTGCCAGCAGCGTAGGACTAGCGGGGGCCCCAAATGAGCAGTTCTTC. Together with reference TRBV9 and TRBJ2-1, the CDR3 gives the full variable domain: DSGVTQTPKHLITATGQRVTLRCSPRSGDLSVYWYQQSLDQGLQFLIQYYNGEERAKGNILERFSAQQFPDLHSELNLSSLELGDSALYFCASSVGLAGAPNEQFFGPGTRLTVL.